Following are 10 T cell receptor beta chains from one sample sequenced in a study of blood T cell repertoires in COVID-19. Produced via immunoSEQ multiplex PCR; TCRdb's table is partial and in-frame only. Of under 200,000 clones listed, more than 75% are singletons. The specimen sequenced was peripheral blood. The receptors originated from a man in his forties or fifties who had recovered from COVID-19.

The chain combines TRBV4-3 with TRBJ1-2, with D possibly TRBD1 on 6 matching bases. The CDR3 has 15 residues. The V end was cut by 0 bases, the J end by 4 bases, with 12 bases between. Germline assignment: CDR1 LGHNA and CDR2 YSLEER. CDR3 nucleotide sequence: TGCGCCAGCAGCCAAGAAGGGATCAGGGGCTATGGCTACACCTTC. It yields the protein CASSQEGIRGYGYTF.

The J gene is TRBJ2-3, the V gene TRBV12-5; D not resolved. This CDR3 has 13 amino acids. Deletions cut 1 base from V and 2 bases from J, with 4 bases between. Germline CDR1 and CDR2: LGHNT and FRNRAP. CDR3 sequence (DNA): TGTGCTAGTGGTTTGGCCATCACAGATACGCAGTATTTT. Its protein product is CASGLAITDTQYF.

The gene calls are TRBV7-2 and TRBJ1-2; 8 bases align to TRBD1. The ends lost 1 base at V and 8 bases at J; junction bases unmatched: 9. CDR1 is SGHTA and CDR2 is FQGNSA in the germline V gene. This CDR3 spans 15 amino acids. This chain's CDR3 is CASSLVGTGALGYTF. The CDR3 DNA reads TGTGCCAGCAGCTTAGTTGGGACAGGAGCCTTGGGCTACACCTTC. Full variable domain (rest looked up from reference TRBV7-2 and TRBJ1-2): GAGVSQSPSNKVTEKGKDVELRCDPISGHTALYWYRQSLGQGLEFLIYFQGNSAPDKSGLPSDRFSAERTGGSVSTLTIQRTQQEDSAVYLCASSLVGTGALGYTFGSGTRLTVV.

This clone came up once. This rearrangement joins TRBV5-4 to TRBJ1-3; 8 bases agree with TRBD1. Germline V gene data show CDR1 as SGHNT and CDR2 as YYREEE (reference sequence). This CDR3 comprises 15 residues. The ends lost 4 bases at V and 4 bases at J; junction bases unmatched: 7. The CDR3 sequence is CASSLTTGVGNTIYF. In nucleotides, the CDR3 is TGTGCCAGCAGCCTAACGACAGGGGTAGGAAACACCATATATTTT.

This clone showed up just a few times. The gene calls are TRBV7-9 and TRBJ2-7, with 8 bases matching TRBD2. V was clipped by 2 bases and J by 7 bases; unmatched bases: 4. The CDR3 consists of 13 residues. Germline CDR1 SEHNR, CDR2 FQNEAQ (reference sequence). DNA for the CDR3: TGTGCCAGCAGCTTACAGCGGGAGTGGGAGCAGTACTTC. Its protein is CASSLQREWEQYF.

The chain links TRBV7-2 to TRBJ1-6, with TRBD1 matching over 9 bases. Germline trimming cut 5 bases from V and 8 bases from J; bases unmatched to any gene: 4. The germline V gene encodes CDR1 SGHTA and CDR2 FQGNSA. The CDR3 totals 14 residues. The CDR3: CASSTRQGDSPLHF. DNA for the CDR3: TGTGCCAGCAGCACAAGACAGGGGGATTCACCCCTCCACTTT.

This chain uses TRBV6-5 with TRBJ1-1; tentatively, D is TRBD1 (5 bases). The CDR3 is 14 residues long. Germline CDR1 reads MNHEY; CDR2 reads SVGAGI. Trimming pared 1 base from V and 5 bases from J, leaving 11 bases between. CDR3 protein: CASSYYGAKTEAFF. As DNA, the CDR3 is TGTGCCAGCAGTTACTATGGGGCGAAGACTGAAGCTTTCTTT.

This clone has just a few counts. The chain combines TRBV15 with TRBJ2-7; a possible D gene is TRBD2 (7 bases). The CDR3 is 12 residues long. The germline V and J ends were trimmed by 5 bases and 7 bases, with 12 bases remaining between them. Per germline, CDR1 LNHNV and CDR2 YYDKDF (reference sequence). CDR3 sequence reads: CATSLGGEEQYF. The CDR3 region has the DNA TGTGCCACCAGCTTAGGGGGGGAAGAGCAGTACTTC.

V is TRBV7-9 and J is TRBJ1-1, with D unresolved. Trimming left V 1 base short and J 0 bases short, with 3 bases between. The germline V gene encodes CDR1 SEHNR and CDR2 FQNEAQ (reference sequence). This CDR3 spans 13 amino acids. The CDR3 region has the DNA TGTGCCAGCAGCTTAGTAGTGAACACTGAAGCTTTCTTT. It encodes CASSLVVNTEAFF.

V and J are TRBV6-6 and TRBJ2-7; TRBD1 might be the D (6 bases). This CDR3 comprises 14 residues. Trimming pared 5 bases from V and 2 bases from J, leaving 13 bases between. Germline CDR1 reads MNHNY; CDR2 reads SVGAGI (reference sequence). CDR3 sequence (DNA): TGTGCCAGCAGTCCCCGGGACACGACCTACGAGCAGTACTTC. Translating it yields CASSPRDTTYEQYF.